The entry below gives a single TCR beta chain sequence along with its context. An end of the junction does not agree with germline; a read error may underlie this. The sample belongs to a study of CD4 and CD8 cells across lung adenocarcinoma regions. The patients had localized lung adenocarcinoma, a non-small cell subtype. The CDR3 sequence is 15 residues long. Germline V CDR1 and CDR2: MNHNS, SASEGT. One entry per CDR3 protein results from TCRdb running MiXCR on the PCR reads. The sample carries 4,500 to 6,500 distinct CDR3 sequences, under 80% recorded once. The sequenced sample was CD4+ T cells from the center of a lung tumor. This TCR derives from a female donor with lung adenocarcinoma. The CD4 and CD8 labels of this study may be unreliable. The V and J genes are TRBV6-1 and TRBJ2-5; a possible D gene is TRBD1 (7 bases). For the CDR3, the DNA is TGTGGCGGCGGGGAAGGGGGCCGTGACCAAGAGACCCAGTATTTC. As protein: CGGGEGGRDQETQYF.